These 23 T cell receptor beta chains came from one sample sequenced in a study of blood T cells in healthy people across ages (dated by TCRdb to 2015 to 2017). The method was 5' RACE. TCRdb names Illumina HiSeq 2500 as the instrument used. A second PCR of roughly 6 to 12 cycles was performed with a sample-barcoded 5' primer and a J-beta primer mix. TCRdb cleaned the public reads at Q25 with fastp, built clones with MiXCR and kept in-frame beta chains. Records with the same CDR3 protein are collapsed into one entry carrying the most frequent genes and DNA. Here the sample has about 720,000 distinct CDR3 sequences; 20% to 25% occur a single time. Around a fifth of the sample lies in the top ten. The sample consisted of blood. The receptor source for this set is a man aged 65-85 years in good health.

V is TRBV29-1 and J is TRBJ2-5; D could derive from TRBD1 or TRBD2 (6 bases each). With the DNA end fitting TRBJ2-7 better, the J assignment may be wrong. Germline CDR1 SQVTM, CDR2 ANQGSEA. The CDR3 sequence is 13 residues long. The chain's CDR3 is CSVYWGAEDEQYF. The CDR3 DNA sequence: TGCAGCGTCTACTGGGGGGCGGAGGACGAGCAGTACTTC.

This clonotype was detected only a few times. The CDR3 loop reads CSVLVRAYSTDTQYF. CDR3 nucleotide sequence: TGCAGCGTGCTCGTAAGGGCCTATTCAACAGATACGCAGTATTTT. The V gene is TRBV29-1, the J gene TRBJ2-3; no clear D. The V and J ends lost 6 bases and 3 bases respectively, with 19 bases between them. Germline assignment: CDR1 SQVTM and CDR2 ANQGSEA. This CDR3 is built from 15 residues.

This clonotype was seen repeatedly, ten times or more. This chain connects TRBV7-2 to TRBJ1-1, with D unresolved. CDR3 length equals 13 residues. V lost 2 bases to trimming and J lost 3 bases, with 7 bases between them. Looked up from germline, CDR1 is SGHTA and CDR2 is FQGNSA. CDR3 sequence: CASSLSWDTEAFF. In DNA, the CDR3 is TGTGCCAGCAGCTTATCGTGGGACACTGAAGCTTTCTTT.

This clonotype has a count of ten or more. The chain links TRBV28 to TRBJ2-7; the match to TRBD2 covers 7 bases. V was pared by 3 bases and J by 4 bases, with 0 bases of the junction left unmatched. The CDR3 is made up of 12 amino acids. Germline assignment: CDR1 MDHEN and CDR2 SYDVKM. CDR3 sequence: CASSFGRYEQYF. CDR3 nucleotide sequence: TGTGCCAGCAGTTTCGGGAGGTACGAGCAGTACTTC.

The V and J genes are TRBV6-1 and TRBJ2-2; D unresolved. The CDR3 consists of 14 residues. The germline V and J ends were trimmed by 3 bases and 1 base, with 6 bases remaining between them. The germline CDR1 and CDR2 sequences are MNHNS and SASEGT. In nucleotides, the CDR3 is TGTGCCAGCAGTGAGTGGCGGAACACCGGGGAGCTGTTTTTT. Translation gives CASSEWRNTGELFF.

This clonotype has only a few counts. V is TRBV29-1 and J is TRBJ2-1; D not certain. V was shortened by 0 bases and J by 10 bases, with 7 bases between the two germline ends. Germline CDR1 reads SQVTM; CDR2 reads ANQGSEA. The CDR3 spans 11 residues. The chain's CDR3 is CSVEEVGEQFF. Here the CDR3 DNA reads TGCAGCGTTGAAGAGGTCGGGGAGCAGTTCTTC.

This clonotype came up a few times. This rearrangement joins TRBV6-6 to TRBJ1-4; D unresolved. There are 13 residues in the CDR3. The germline CDR1 and CDR2 sequences are MNHNY and SVGAGI (reference sequence). Trimming took 10 bases from V and 5 from J, leaving 14 bases between them. In nucleotides, the CDR3 is TGTGCCACCTGGGAGGGCAACAATGAAAAACTGTTTTTT. Protein product: CATWEGNNEKLFF.

This clonotype was picked up a small number of times. The V gene is TRBV20-1, the J gene TRBJ2-7, with D hard to call. CDR1 is DFQATT and CDR2 is SNEGSKA in the germline V gene (reference sequence). The CDR3 consists of 15 residues. V lost 5 bases and J lost 0, with 17 bases in between. CDR3 in amino acids: CSAPKVASSSYEQYF. The DNA of the CDR3 is TGCAGTGCTCCCAAGGTGGCATCCAGCTCCTACGAGCAGTACTTC.

Only a few counts were recorded for this clonotype. The chain joins TRBV20-1 to TRBJ1-1, with 7 bases lining up with TRBD1. CDR1 is DFQATT, CDR2 SNEGSKA, per germline (reference sequence). The V and J ends lost 2 bases and 12 bases, in that order; junction bases with no gene match: 12. This CDR3 contains 13 residues. CDR3 residues: CSARKDSKGASFF. The CDR3 DNA follows: TGCAGTGCTAGAAAGGACAGCAAGGGGGCATCTTTCTTT.

This clonotype came up a few times. The chain carries TRBV11-3 and TRBJ2-2; D is undetermined. Per germline, CDR1 SGHNT and CDR2 YENEEA. CDR3 length equals 15 residues. The germline V and J ends were trimmed by 3 bases and 9 bases, with 17 bases remaining between them. The CDR3, as DNA: TGTGCCAGCAGCTTGTCTTTCAGACACCCCCGGGAGCTGTTTTTT. This gives the protein CASSLSFRHPRELFF.

At least ten counts were recorded for this clonotype. This chain links TRBV10-2 with TRBJ2-2, with TRBD2 as a possible D gene (5 bases). The CDR3 covers 17 residues. Trimming left V 3 bases short and J 0 bases short, with 14 bases between. The germline V gene encodes CDR1 WSHSY and CDR2 SAAADI. The DNA of the CDR3 is TGCGCCAGCAGTGATGTACCCGGGAACCCGAACACCGGGGAGCTGTTTTTT. Translation gives CASSDVPGNPNTGELFF.

The CDR3 loop is CASSLAPGSLVGYTF. The CDR3 DNA is TGTGCCAGCAGTTTAGCGCCGGGGTCTCTAGTTGGCTACACCTTC. This rearrangement joins TRBV12-3 or TRBV12-4 to TRBJ1-2; D remains unclear. V was cut by 0 bases and J by 7 bases, with 15 bases left in between. CDR3 size: 15 residues.

The V and J genes are TRBV10-1 and TRBJ2-3, with D tentatively TRBD1 (5 bases). From germline, CDR1 is WNHNN and CDR2 SYGVQD (reference sequence). The CDR3 covers 15 residues. Trimming stripped 5 bases from V and 1 base from J, with 13 bases between. CDR3 DNA sequence: TGCGCCAGCAGTTGGTTGGGGCTACGCACAGATACGCAGTATTTT. It yields the protein CASSWLGLRTDTQYF.

The chain couples TRBV25-1 to TRBJ2-5, with 9 bases lining up with TRBD1. CDR1 is MGHDK, CDR2 SYGVNS, per germline. V shed 8 bases and J 3 bases; nucleotides not matched to a gene: 7. This CDR3 contains 14 residues. The CDR3 sequence is CASQDRGGKETQYF. The CDR3 DNA reads as TGTGCCAGCCAGGACAGGGGAGGCAAAGAGACCCAGTACTTC. Combining the CDR3 with reference TRBV25-1 and TRBJ2-5 gives the whole variable domain EADIYQTPRYLVIGTGKKITLECSQTMGHDKMYWYQQDPGMELHLIHYSYGVNSTEKGDLSSESTVSRIRTEHFPLTLESARPSHTSQYLCASQDRGGKETQYFGPGTRLLVL.

Many counts were recorded for this clonotype. The chain links TRBV12-3 or TRBV12-4 to TRBJ2-1; TRBD1 agrees at 9 bases. This CDR3 contains 15 residues. The V and J ends lost 6 bases and 3 bases, in that order; junction bases with no gene match: 6. The CDR3 sequence is CASSPGTGIYNEQFF. DNA for the CDR3: TGTGCCAGCAGCCCAGGGACAGGGATCTACAATGAGCAGTTCTTC.

The J gene is TRBJ2-5, the V gene TRBV5-5; no clear D gene. In germline, CDR1 is SGHKS, CDR2 YYEKEE (reference sequence). The V and J ends lost 3 bases and 6 bases respectively, with 15 bases between them. The CDR3 consists of 14 residues. The CDR3 DNA reads TGTGCCAGCAGCTCGGCGGATGCGGTGCAGACCCAGTACTTC. This sequence encodes CASSSADAVQTQYF.

This chain uses TRBV5-1 with TRBJ2-3; D not certain. In germline, CDR1 is SGHRS, CDR2 YFSETQ. CDR3 length equals 16 residues. Deletions cut 4 bases from V and 2 bases from J, with 17 bases between. The CDR3 bases are TGCGCCAGCAGCCCGGTCGGCCACCAGCCCACAGATACGCAGTATTTT. It encodes CASSPVGHQPTDTQYF.

The chain combines TRBV3-1 with TRBJ2-1; D remains unclear. The CDR3 consists of 15 residues. Trimming took off 0 bases at V and 7 bases at J, with 13 bases between the two ends. Germline CDR1 and CDR2: LGHDT and YNNKEL (reference sequence). CDR3 nucleotide sequence: TGTGCCAGCAGCCAAGATACGGTTGACGGGAATGAGCAGTTCTTC. Amino acid sequence: CASSQDTVDGNEQFF.

Only a few counts were recorded for this clonotype. J is TRBJ2-7 and V is TRBV5-1; 9 positions match TRBD1. The CDR3 spans 15 residues. V was clipped by 3 bases and J by 5 bases; unmatched bases: 9. The germline gives CDR1 SGHRS, CDR2 YFSETQ. The CDR3 sequence is CASSSRTGQGHEQYF. The CDR3 nucleotides read TGCGCCAGCAGCTCTCGGACGGGACAGGGCCACGAGCAGTACTTC.

This clonotype was observed a few times. The chain employs TRBV25-1 and TRBJ1-5, with 7 bases matching TRBD1. Trimming took 1 base from V and 4 from J; bases not matched to a gene: 1. CDR1 is MGHDK, CDR2 SYGVNS, per germline. This CDR3 has 14 amino acids. The CDR3, as DNA: TGTGCCAGCAGTGAATGGGGACAGAATCAGCCCCAGCATTTT. It is translated as CASSEWGQNQPQHF.

This clonotype was observed once. The final CDR3 position lacks the conserved phenylalanine or tryptophan, pointing to a likely read error. V and J are TRBV20-1 and TRBJ1-6; unclear D gene. Trimming took 4 bases from V and 5 from J, leaving 9 bases between them. Looked up from germline, CDR1 is DFQATT and CDR2 is SNEGSKA (reference sequence). The CDR3 has 13 residues. CDR3 protein: CSAKTEHNSPLHS. The CDR3 nucleotides read TGCAGTGCTAAGACGGAGCATAATTCACCCCTCCACTCT.

The V and J genes are TRBV6-6 and TRBJ1-6; D unclear. Germline V lookup: CDR1 MNHNY, CDR2 SVGAGI (reference sequence). The CDR3 runs to 17 residues. V was clipped by 3 bases and J by 9 bases, with 21 bases between them. The DNA for the CDR3 is TGTGCCAGCAGTTATCTTTCCCTAGACGGTGAAATTTCACCCCTCCACTTT. As protein: CASSYLSLDGEISPLHF.

V gene TRBV2 combines with J gene TRBJ2-1; weak D call: TRBD1 (6 bases). The germline V and J ends were trimmed by 5 bases and 8 bases, with 16 bases remaining between them. This CDR3 comprises 14 residues. Germline V gives CDR1 SNHLY, CDR2 FYNNEI. The CDR3 sequence: CASSLSGGPDEQFF. CDR3 nucleotide sequence: TGTGCCAGCAGTCTTAGTGGGGGCCCGGATGAGCAGTTCTTC. Using reference TRBV2 and TRBJ2-1 for the parts outside the CDR3, the full variable domain is EPEVTQTPSHQVTQMGQEVILRCVPISNHLYFYWYRQILGQKVEFLVSFYNNEISEKSEIFDDQFSVERPDGSNFTLKIRSTKLEDSAMYFCASSLSGGPDEQFFGPGTRLTVL.